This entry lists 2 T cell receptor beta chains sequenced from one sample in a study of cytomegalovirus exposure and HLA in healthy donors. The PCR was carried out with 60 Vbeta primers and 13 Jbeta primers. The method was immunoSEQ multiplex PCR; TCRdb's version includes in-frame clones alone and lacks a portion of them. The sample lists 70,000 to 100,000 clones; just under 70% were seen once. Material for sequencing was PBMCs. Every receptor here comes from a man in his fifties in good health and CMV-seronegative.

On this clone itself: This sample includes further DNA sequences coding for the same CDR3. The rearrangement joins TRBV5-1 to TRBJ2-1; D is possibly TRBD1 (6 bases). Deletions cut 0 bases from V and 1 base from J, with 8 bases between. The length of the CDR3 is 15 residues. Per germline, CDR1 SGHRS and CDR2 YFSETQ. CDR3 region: CASSLEGGSYNEQFF. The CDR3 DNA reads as TGCGCCAGCAGCTTGGAAGGGGGATCCTACAATGAGCAGTTCTTC.

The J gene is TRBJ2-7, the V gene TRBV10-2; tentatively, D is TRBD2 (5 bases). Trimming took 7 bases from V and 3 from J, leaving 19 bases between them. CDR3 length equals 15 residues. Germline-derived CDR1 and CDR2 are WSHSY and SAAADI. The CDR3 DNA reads TGCGCCAGCACGGCGTCCGAAGCGGAGAACTACGAGCAGTACGTC. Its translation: CASTASEAENYEQYV.